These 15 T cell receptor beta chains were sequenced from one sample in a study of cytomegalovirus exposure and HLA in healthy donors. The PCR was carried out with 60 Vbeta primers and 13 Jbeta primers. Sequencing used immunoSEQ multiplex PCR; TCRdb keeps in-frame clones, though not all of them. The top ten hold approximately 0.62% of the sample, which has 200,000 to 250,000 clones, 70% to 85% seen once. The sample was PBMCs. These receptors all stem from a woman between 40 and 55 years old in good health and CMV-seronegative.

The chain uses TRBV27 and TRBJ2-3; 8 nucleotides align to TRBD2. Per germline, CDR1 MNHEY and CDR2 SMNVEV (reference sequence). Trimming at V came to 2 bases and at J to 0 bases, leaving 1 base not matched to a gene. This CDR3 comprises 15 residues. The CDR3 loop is CASSLAGGSTDTQYF. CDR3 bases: TGTGCCAGCAGTTTAGCGGGGGGTAGCACAGATACGCAGTATTTT.

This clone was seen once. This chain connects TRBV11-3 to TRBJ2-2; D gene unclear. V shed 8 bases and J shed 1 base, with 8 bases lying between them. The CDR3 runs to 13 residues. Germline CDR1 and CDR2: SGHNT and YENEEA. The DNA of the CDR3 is TGTGCCAGCCAGTGGAGGAACACCGGGGAGCTGTTTTTT. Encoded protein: CASQWRNTGELFF.

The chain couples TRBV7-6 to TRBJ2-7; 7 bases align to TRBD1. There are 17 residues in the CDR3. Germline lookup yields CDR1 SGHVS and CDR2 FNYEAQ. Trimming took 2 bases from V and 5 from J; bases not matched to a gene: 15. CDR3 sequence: CASSLYSLNDRAHEQYF. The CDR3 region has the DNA TGTGCCAGCAGCTTATATTCCCTAAACGACAGGGCCCACGAGCAGTACTTC.

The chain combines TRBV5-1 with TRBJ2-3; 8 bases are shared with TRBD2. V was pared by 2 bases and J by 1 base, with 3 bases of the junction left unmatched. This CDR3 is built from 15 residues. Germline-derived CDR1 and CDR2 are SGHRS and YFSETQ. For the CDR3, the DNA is TGCGCCAGCAGCTTCCCGGGGGGGGGCACAGATACGCAGTATTTT. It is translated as CASSFPGGGTDTQYF. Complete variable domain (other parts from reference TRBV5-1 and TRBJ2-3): KAGVTQTPRYLIKTRGQQVTLSCSPISGHRSVSWYQQTPGQGLQFLFEYFSETQRNKGNFPGRFSGRQFSNSRSEMNVSTLELGDSALYLCASSFPGGGTDTQYFGPGTRLTVL.

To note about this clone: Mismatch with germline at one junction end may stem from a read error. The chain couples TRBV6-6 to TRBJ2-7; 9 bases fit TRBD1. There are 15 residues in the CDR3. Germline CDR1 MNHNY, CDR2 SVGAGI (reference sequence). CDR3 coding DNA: TGTGCCAGCAGTCACTCCGGACAGGGGTACTACGAGCAGTACTTC. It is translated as CASSHSGQGYYEQYF.

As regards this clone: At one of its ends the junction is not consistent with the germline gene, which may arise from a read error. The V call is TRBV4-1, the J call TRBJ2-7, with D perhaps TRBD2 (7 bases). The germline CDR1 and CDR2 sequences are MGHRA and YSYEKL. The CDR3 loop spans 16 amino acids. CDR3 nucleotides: TGCGCCAGCAGCCAAGATACAATGGGAGGGGGGAGCGAGCAGTCCTTC. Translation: CASSQDTMGGGSEQSF.

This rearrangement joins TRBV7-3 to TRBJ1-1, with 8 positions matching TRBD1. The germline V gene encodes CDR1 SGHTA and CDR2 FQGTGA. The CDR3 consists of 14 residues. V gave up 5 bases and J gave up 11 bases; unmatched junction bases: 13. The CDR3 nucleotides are TGTGCCAGCAGCCCGACAGGGGTCGGAAATGTTGCTTTCTTT. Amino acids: CASSPTGVGNVAFF.

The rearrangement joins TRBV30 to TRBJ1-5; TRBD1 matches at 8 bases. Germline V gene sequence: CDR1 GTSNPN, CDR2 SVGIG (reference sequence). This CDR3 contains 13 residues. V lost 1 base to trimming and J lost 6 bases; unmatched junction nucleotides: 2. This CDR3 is CAWSAGGGQPQHF. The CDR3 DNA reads TGTGCCTGGAGTGCAGGGGGCGGTCAGCCCCAGCATTTT.

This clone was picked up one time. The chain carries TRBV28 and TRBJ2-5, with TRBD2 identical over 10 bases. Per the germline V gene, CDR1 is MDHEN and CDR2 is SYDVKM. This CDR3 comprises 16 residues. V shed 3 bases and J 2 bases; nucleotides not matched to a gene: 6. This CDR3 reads CASSFDIAGGQETQYF. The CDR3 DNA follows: TGTGCCAGCAGTTTTGATATAGCGGGGGGTCAAGAGACCCAGTACTTC.

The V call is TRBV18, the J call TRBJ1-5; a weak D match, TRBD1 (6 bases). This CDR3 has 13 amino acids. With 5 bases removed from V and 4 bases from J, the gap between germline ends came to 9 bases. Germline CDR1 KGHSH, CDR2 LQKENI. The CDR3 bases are TGTGCCAGCTCAGGACAGCAGAATCAGCCCCAGCATTTT. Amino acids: CASSGQQNQPQHF. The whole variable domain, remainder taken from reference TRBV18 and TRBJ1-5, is NAGVMQNPRHLVRRRGQEARLRCSPMKGHSHVYWYRQLPEEGLKFMVYLQKENIIDESGMPKERFSAEFPKEGPSILRIQQVVRGDSAAYFCASSGQQNQPQHFGDGTRLSIL.

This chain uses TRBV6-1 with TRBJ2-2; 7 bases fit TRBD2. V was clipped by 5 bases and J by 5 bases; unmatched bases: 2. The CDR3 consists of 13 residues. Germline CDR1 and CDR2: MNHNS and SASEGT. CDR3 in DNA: TGTGCCAGCAGTTTGGGAGGGACCGGGGAGCTGTTTTTT. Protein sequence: CASSLGGTGELFF.

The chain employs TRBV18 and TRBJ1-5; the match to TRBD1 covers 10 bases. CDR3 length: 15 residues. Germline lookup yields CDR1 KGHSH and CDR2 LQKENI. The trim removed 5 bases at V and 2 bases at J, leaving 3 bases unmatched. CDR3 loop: CASSSGTGGNQPQHF. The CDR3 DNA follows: TGTGCCAGCTCATCCGGGACAGGGGGCAATCAGCCCCAGCATTTT.

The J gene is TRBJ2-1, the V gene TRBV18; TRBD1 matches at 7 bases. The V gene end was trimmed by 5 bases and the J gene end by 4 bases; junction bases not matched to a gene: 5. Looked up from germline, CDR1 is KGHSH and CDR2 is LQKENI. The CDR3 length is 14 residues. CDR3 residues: CASSASQGYNEQFF. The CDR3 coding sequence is TGTGCCAGCTCAGCCTCACAGGGGTACAATGAGCAGTTCTTC.

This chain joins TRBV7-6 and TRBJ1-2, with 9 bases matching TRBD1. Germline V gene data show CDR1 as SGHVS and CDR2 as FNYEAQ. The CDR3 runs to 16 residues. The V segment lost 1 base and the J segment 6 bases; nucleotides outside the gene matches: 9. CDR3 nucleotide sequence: TGTGCCAGCAGCTTAGTCCCGGGACAGGGTCGGAATGGCTACACCTTC. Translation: CASSLVPGQGRNGYTF.

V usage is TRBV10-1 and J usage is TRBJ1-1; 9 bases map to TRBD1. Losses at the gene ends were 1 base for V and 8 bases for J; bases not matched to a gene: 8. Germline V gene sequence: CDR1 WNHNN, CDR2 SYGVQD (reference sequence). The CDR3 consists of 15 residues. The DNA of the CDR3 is TGCGCCAGCAGTGAGTACCGGGGACAGGGTAGCGAAGCTTTCTTT. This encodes CASSEYRGQGSEAFF.